The present T cell receptor beta chain was sequenced within a study of cytomegalovirus exposure and HLA in healthy donors. The CDR3 runs 13 residues. The V and J ends lost 3 bases and 5 bases respectively, with 10 bases between them. Looked up from germline, CDR1 is MNHEY and CDR2 is SMNVEV (reference sequence). Findings and limits, study-wide: Excluded were some V segments that proved indistinguishable, including TRBV6-2 and TRBV6-3.

For this clone: Its antigen remains unidentified.

PCR used 60 Vbeta primers and 13 Jbeta primers. Some clones are missing from TCRdb's copy, which holds only in-frame ones; the method was immunoSEQ multiplex PCR. Of 130,000 or so clones listed, roughly two thirds are singletons. Sample: PBMCs. V and J are TRBV27 and TRBJ1-2, with D perhaps TRBD1 (5 bases). The clonotype was recovered from a male donor in good health and CMV-seronegative. DNA of the CDR3: TGTGCCAGCAGTTTGGGGGGGTTATATGGCTACACCTTC. Translated: CASSLGGLYGYTF.